Below, 4 T cell receptor beta chains from the same sample are listed, as sequenced in a study of blood T cell repertoires in COVID-19. TCRdb keeps only in-frame clones here, not all; method: immunoSEQ multiplex PCR. Of tens of thousands of clones listed, 80% to 90% are singletons. The sequenced sample was peripheral blood. Receptor source: a man older than 75 with acute or convalescent COVID-19.

This chain links TRBV7-2 with TRBJ1-2, with 7 bases aligning to TRBD1. The V gene end was trimmed by 5 bases and the J gene end by 2 bases; junction bases not matched to a gene: 8. The CDR3 sequence is 15 residues long. Per the germline V gene, CDR1 is SGHTA and CDR2 is FQGNSA. The CDR3 loop is CASSLDRAQNYGYTF. Written as DNA, the CDR3 is TGTGCCAGCAGCCTAGACAGGGCGCAAAACTATGGCTACACCTTC. The full variable domain, rest sourced from reference TRBV7-2 and TRBJ1-2, is GAGVSQSPSNKVTEKGKDVELRCDPISGHTALYWYRQSLGQGLEFLIYFQGNSAPDKSGLPSDRFSAERTGGSVSTLTIQRTQQEDSAVYLCASSLDRAQNYGYTFGSGTRLTVV.

The rearrangement joins TRBV24-1 to TRBJ1-5, with TRBD1 identical over 7 bases. The CDR3 has 14 amino acids. V shed 9 bases and J 6 bases; nucleotides not matched to a gene: 10. Germline values: CDR1 KGHDR, CDR2 SFDVKD. The CDR3: CATGTGVYGQPQHF. The DNA for the CDR3 is TGTGCCACCGGAACAGGGGTGTACGGTCAGCCCCAGCATTTT.

The chain links TRBV7-2 to TRBJ1-5, with 7 bases fitting TRBD1. The germline V gene encodes CDR1 SGHTA and CDR2 FQGNSA. J lost 6 bases, V lost 7 bases, and 12 bases had no gene match. This CDR3 spans 15 amino acids. The CDR3 protein is CASNDMVGGGQPQHF. The CDR3 region has the DNA TGTGCCAGCAACGACATGGTAGGGGGCGGTCAGCCCCAGCATTTT.

The chain employs TRBV9 and TRBJ1-6, with D hard to call. The germline gives CDR1 SGDLS, CDR2 YYNGEE. Trimming stripped 6 bases from V and 6 bases from J, with 19 bases between. This CDR3 region has 16 residues. The CDR3 DNA follows: TGTGCCAGCACCCCGTACGAGGAATGGGTTAATTCACCCCTCCACTTT. It specifies CASTPYEEWVNSPLHF.